The subject of this entry is one T cell receptor (beta chain). Its antigen remains unidentified. Assay used: immunoSEQ multiplex PCR; TCRdb lists only in-frame clones, some missing. The data hold tens of thousands of clones, with 80% to 85% observed a single time. Antigen-specific CD4+ T cell clonotypes were called by their expansion after viral peptide-pool culture in ViraFEST. Researchers isolated CD4+ T cells once about eleven days of culture had elapsed. The data were taken from a study of vaccination effects on CD4 cells after COVID-19. This clonotype was sampled from a human donor who received a COVID-19 vaccine. This sample comprised CD4+ T cells from PBMCs cultured with HCoV-229E spike peptides, obtained before COVID-19 vaccination.

This CDR3 is CASSLPSTGLHYEQYV. CDR3 nucleotide sequence: TGTGCCAGCAGCTTACCCTCGACAGGTCTTCACTACGAGCAGTACGTC. This chain joins TRBV7-6 and TRBJ2-7; tentative D call: TRBD1 (6 bases). Germline V gene sequence: CDR1 SGHVS, CDR2 FNYEAQ. The CDR3 contains 16 residues. Deletions cut 2 bases from V and 3 bases from J, with 17 bases between.